What follows describes a single T cell receptor (beta chain). The record originates from a study of blood T cell repertoires in COVID-19. On the study more broadly: Material from acute and convalescent COVID-19 was sourced from the United States, Italy and Spain. PBMCs, B-cell-depleted T cells, or T cells were the source of the cDNA or gDNA that made up the material.

V was pared by 2 bases and J by 0 bases, with 5 bases between. The length of the CDR3 is 14 residues. The germline V gene has CDR1 WNHNN and CDR2 SYGVQD (reference sequence). Authors' data handling: The authors estimated nucleated cell counts from reference gene primer amplification. Sequencing was performed with immunoSEQ multiplex PCR; in TCRdb, only in-frame clones are kept and a portion is missing. Clone size and V and J calls were adopted from that table, with D and trimming inferred from the DNA. The sample lists over 450,000 clones; roughly 89% were seen once. One Seattle source followed patients from active infection through their disease course.

V and J are TRBV10-1 and TRBJ1-3; D not resolved. Sequencing used peripheral blood. The clonotype originates from a man between 18 and 29 years old with COVID-19, enrolled during active disease. The CDR3 loop is CASSETVSGNTIYF. CDR3 DNA: TGCGCCAGCAGTGAGACAGTCTCTGGAAACACCATATATTTT.